This is a list of T cell receptor beta chains from one sample in a study of identical twins. TCRdb called the 5' RACE reads again in MiXCR, with one record for every CDR3 protein. The table has some 240,000 distinct CDR3 sequences, roughly 10% seen once. Sequencing was done on a sample of memory T cells sorted from blood. These receptors all stem from a man aged 50-60 years in good health. Both conserved end residues are part of each CDR3. Where a row states a size, it is once, few, many or the class of an expanded clone; other rows omit it.

V	size	J	CDR3
TRBV5-1	many	TRBJ2-1	CASSLVGTSGFFEQFF
TRBV9	many	TRBJ2-7	CASSPYGGYEQYF
TRBV29-1	many	TRBJ2-2	CSVGNRVNTGELFF
TRBV6-1	-	TRBJ2-5	CASSLGGTETQYF
TRBV6-5	few	TRBJ2-2	CASSYSNWSGELFF
TRBV14	few	TRBJ2-7	CASSQGYPGQPNFHEQYF
TRBV3-1	many	TRBJ2-1	CASSESGRNEQFF
TRBV20-1	many	TRBJ1-5	CSGTGPPRGDSNQPQHF
TRBV20-1	many	TRBJ2-5	CSAPGTPEGQYF
TRBV5-1	few	TRBJ1-1	CASSLEVGSNTEAFF
TRBV6-1	-	TRBJ1-3	CASSPDRGRANKRNTIYF
TRBV2	-	TRBJ1-4	CASSVLQGLGEKLFF
TRBV28	-	TRBJ1-5	CASSLGEWTANQPQHF
TRBV11-2	-	TRBJ2-4	CASGGQGASTFAKNIQYF
TRBV30	-	TRBJ2-1	CAWVKTTGQSYNEQFF
TRBV5-1	many	TRBJ2-5	CASSLEGGQETQYF
TRBV15	many	TRBJ2-1	CATSRGQQGKEQFF
TRBV12-3/TRBV12-4	many	TRBJ1-2	CASSRRTAFNYGYTF
TRBV7-7	-	TRBJ2-3	CASSHTQGPSTDTQYF
TRBV11-2	many	TRBJ2-1	CASSFPSGGLNNEQFF
TRBV27	many	TRBJ2-5	CASSFAGALGETQYF
TRBV10-2	-	TRBJ2-3	CASSESGLAGITQYF
TRBV10-3	many	TRBJ2-5	CAIRKTTGTGAEETQYF
TRBV28	few	TRBJ2-1	CAIHGQGSSYNEQFF
TRBV15	few	TRBJ2-1	CATSRLQRGNEQFF
TRBV20-1	many	TRBJ2-1	CSARDYNEQFF
TRBV5-6	many	TRBJ2-2	CASSSAVGELFF
TRBV11-1	many	TRBJ2-7	CASSLVTGTSGRYEQYF
TRBV2	many	TRBJ2-7	CASNLAGGPYEQYF
TRBV27	many	TRBJ2-7	CASSLGRWSYEQYF
TRBV29-1	many	TRBJ2-3	CSVETGTGSTDTQYF
TRBV7-3	-	TRBJ2-1	CASSPTRGSYNEQFF
TRBV18	few	TRBJ1-1	CASLRLDTEAFF
TRBV20-1	many	TRBJ1-1	CSASGLGAFF
TRBV5-5	-	TRBJ2-2	CASSLSPGLNTGELFF
TRBV10-3	many	TRBJ2-7	CAISELAGLDEQYF
TRBV4-1	-	TRBJ2-7	CASSQDPPRRTGNSEQYF
TRBV9	few	TRBJ2-2	CASSIARVQGGTGELFF
TRBV20-1	few	TRBJ2-7	CRATGSGLAGTTGEQYF
TRBV2	many	TRBJ2-1	CASSGSSGSFNEQFF
TRBV6-2/TRBV6-3	-	TRBJ1-5	CASSGRKGALGQPQHF
TRBV12-3/TRBV12-4	many	TRBJ2-7	CASRGDGLGSREQYF
TRBV7-2	-	TRBJ2-3	CASSDSIASTQYF
TRBV12-3/TRBV12-4	few	TRBJ2-2	CASRISGGPNTGELFF
TRBV20-1	-	TRBJ2-7	CSARDPDRAYEQYF
TRBV12-3/TRBV12-4	few	TRBJ2-2	CAGSQANAGELFF
TRBV4-1	few	TRBJ2-2	CASSQEAGVGGELFF
TRBV2	-	TRBJ2-2	CASSELRGPGELFF
TRBV5-6	many	TRBJ1-4	CASSLPTGEKLFF
TRBV15	few	TRBJ1-1	CATSRARVVNTEAFF
TRBV12-3/TRBV12-4	-	TRBJ2-1	CASSFLAAGYNEQFF
TRBV20-1	-	TRBJ2-3	CSVPGSTDTQYF
TRBV4-2	many	TRBJ2-3	CASSQIGQGITDTQYF
TRBV10-3	many	TRBJ1-1	CAISAGDSLNTEAFF
TRBV5-1	many	TRBJ2-3	CASSLPARLTGTKWYF
TRBV20-1	many	TRBJ2-1	CSANGYEQFF
TRBV20-1	many	TRBJ2-1	CSARFLHGTGEFF
TRBV18	-	TRBJ2-2	CASSPTGNTGELFF
TRBV15	few	TRBJ2-3	CATSRGVGTEDTQYF